A few counts support the clone carrying this T cell receptor (beta chain). These data originate in a study of blood T cells in healthy people across ages. The CDR3 runs 14 residues. Deletions cut 2 bases from V and 2 bases from J, with 7 bases between. For the second PCR, which ran for roughly 6 to 12 cycles, a sample-barcoded 5' primer and a J-beta primer mix were used. TCRdb re-derived calls from the 5' RACE reads in MiXCR, one entry per CDR3 protein. Of some 1.4 million distinct CDR3 sequences in the sample, roughly 45% were seen once. Isolation per sample recovered at least 7 million PBMCs. This receptor was taken from a woman under 30 in good health. The V call is TRBV12-3 or TRBV12-4, the J call TRBJ2-1; D may be TRBD1 (5 bases). The sequencing input was blood. CDR3 coding DNA: TGTGCCAGCAGTTTACCGGACACCTACAATGAGCAGTTCTTC. Its translation is CASSLPDTYNEQFF.